The 3 T cell receptor beta chains below were found in one sample sequenced in a study of regulatory and conventional T cells in RAG deficiency listed by TCRdb under 2017. Library construction relied on the immunoSEQ multiplex PCR assay. TCRdb carries this immuneACCESS record with in-frame sequences only. Its versions omit some clonotypes, under half of them owing to an unresolved V gene in the studies checked, with the rest unexplained. The sample table shows around 29,000 clones, and 90% to 95% are seen once. The ten most abundant clones make up under 0.2% of the sample. Before genomic DNA extraction, conventional CD4+ T cells were isolated from blood as CD25-low CD127-high cells. The same specimen was also included in a second study, on regulatory T cells. As described in the second report: In the multiplex PCR, 52 forward TRBV primers and 13 reverse TRBJ primers were used, and assay-based and computational corrections were applied for amplification bias.

Input material: CD25- CD4+ T cells sorted from blood. All receptors come from a human donor in good health.

The rearrangement joins TRBV9 to TRBJ2-2; 9 positions agree with TRBD2. Germline-derived CDR1 and CDR2 are SGDLS and YYNGEE. The CDR3 has 17 amino acids. With V trimmed by 3 bases and J by 1 base, 7 bases remained unmatched. As DNA, the CDR3 is TGTGCCAGCAGCGCCCCGCGGGGGGGCCGGAACACCGGGGAGCTGTTTTTT. As protein: CASSAPRGGRNTGELFF.

V usage is TRBV6-1 and J usage is TRBJ1-5; D is undetermined. V dropped 1 base and J dropped 3 bases, with 10 bases sitting between them. This CDR3 is built from 15 residues. Germline V CDR1 and CDR2: MNHNS, SASEGT. The CDR3: CASSEGAVYNQPQHF. Here the CDR3 DNA reads TGTGCCAGCAGTGAAGGAGCGGTTTACAATCAGCCCCAGCATTTT.

The chain links TRBV6-4 to TRBJ2-2; D gene uncertain. CDR3 length: 17 residues. The germline V gene encodes CDR1 MRHNA and CDR2 SNTAGT. The V gene lost 0 bases and the J gene lost 0 bases, with 11 bases spanning the gap. Here the CDR3 reads CASSDSGPWANTGELFF. The CDR3 bases are TGTGCCAGCAGTGACTCGGGCCCCTGGGCGAACACCGGGGAGCTGTTTTTT.